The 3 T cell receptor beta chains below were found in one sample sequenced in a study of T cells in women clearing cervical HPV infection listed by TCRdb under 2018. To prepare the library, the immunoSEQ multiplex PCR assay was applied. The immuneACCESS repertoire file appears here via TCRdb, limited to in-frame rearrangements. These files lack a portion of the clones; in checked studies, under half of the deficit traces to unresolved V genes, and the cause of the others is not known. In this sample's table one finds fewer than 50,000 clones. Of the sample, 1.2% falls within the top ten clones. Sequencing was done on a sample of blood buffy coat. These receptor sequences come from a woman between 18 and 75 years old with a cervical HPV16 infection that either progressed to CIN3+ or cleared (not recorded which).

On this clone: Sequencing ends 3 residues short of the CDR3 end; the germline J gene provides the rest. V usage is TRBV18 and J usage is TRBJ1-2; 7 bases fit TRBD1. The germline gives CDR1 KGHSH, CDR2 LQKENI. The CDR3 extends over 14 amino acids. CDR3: CASSNRGPSYDYTF. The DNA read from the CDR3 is TGTGCCAGCTCAAACAGGGGCCCCTCGTACGAC.

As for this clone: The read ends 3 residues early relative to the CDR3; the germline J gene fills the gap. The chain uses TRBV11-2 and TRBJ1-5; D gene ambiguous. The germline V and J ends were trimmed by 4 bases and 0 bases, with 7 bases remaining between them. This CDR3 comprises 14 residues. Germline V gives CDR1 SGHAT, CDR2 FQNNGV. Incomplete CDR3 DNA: TGTGCCAGCAGCTGGAGCGGTAGCAATCAGCCC. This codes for CASSWSGSNQP. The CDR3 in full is CASSWSGSNQPQHF. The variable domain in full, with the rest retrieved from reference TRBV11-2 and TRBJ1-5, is EAGVAQSPRYKIIEKRQSVAFWCNPISGHATLYWYQQILGQGPKLLIQFQNNGVVDDSQLPKDRFSAERLKGVDSTLKIQPAKLEDSAVYLCASSWSGSNQPQHFGDGTRLSIL.

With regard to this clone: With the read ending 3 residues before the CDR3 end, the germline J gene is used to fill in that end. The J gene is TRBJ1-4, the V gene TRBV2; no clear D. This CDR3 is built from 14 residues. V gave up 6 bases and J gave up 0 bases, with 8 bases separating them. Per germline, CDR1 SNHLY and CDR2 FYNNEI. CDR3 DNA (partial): TGTGCCAGCAGACCACCAGCAACTAATGAAAAA. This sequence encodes CASRPPATNEK. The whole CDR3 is CASRPPATNEKLFF.